This TCR beta chain was recorded in a study of CD8+CD57+ T cells in acquired aplastic anemia. Study background: Sorted cells (CD4+ and CD8+) yielded DNA amounts that averaged approximately 3 ug. Study-level points and caveats: Patients and controls shared about 27 CD8+ CDR3 sequences.

Patients sequenced had flow cytometry evidence of CD8+CD57+ cell expansion. The template used for profiling TCR beta VDJ and CDR3 was genomic DNA. TCRdb used MiXCR to reprocess the reads, holding one entry per CDR3 protein. The sample shows hundreds of thousands of distinct CDR3 sequences, roughly 50% of them seen only once. A word on this clonotype: Its antigen is as yet unknown.

The germline V and J ends were trimmed by 3 bases and 1 base, with 3 bases remaining between them. Germline V gene data show CDR1 as KGHDR and CDR2 as SFDVKD. The CDR3 is 14 residues long. The sample taken for sequencing was sorted CD4+, CD8+, or CD8+CD57+ T cells (not recorded which) from PBMCs. The chain joins TRBV24-1 to TRBJ1-6; D is unclear. The clonotype originates from a human donor with aplastic anemia. The CDR3 sequence is CATSDGSYNSPLHF. The CDR3, as DNA: TGTGCCACCAGTGATGGGTCCTATAATTCACCCCTCCACTTT.